This T cell receptor beta chain comes out of a study of blood T cells in healthy people across ages. Study-wide context: For every two T cells, template switching captured about one barcoded beta molecule.

Sample-barcoded 5' priming and a J-beta primer mix drove a second PCR of roughly 6 to 12 cycles. The template-switch adaptor was a 5' adaptor with 12 random nucleotides. It tagged each cDNA molecule. TCRdb recomputed calls from the 5' RACE reads with MiXCR, one row per CDR3 protein. The profile shows about 810,000 distinct CDR3 sequences, roughly 35% of them singletons. The total RNA that was extracted per sample amounted to at least 6 micrograms. CDR1 and CDR2 (germline): MNHEY, SVGAGI. There are 13 residues in the CDR3. Study conclusions and caveats: Higher diversity, along with more naive CD4+ cells, distinguished long-lived donors from aged donors.

Remarks on this clonotype: Antigen: not known. One end of the junction fails to match germline, which may point to a read error.

This receptor was obtained from a man between 18 and 35 years old in good health. The sequenced material came from blood. The gene calls are TRBV6-5 and TRBJ1-1; no reliable D call. CDR3 amino acids: CANSRGLHTEAFF. DNA of the CDR3: TGTGCCAACAGTCGCGGACTTCACACTGAAGCTTTCTTT.